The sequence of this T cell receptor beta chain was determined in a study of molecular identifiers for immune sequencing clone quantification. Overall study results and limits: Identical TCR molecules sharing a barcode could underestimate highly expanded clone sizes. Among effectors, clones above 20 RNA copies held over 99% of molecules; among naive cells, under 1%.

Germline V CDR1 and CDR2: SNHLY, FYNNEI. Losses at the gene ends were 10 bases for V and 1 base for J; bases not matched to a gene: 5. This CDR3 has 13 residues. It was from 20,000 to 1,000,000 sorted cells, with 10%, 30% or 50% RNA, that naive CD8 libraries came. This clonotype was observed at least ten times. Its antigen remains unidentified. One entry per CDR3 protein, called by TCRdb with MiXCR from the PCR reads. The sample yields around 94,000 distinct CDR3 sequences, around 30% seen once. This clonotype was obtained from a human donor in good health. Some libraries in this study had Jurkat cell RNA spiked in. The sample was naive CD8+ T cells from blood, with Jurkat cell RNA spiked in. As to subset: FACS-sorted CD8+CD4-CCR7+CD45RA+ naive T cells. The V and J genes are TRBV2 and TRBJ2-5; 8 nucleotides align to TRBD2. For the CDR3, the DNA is TGTGCCACCCGAGCGGGAGCCCAAGAGACCCAGTACTTC. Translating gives CATRAGAQETQYF.